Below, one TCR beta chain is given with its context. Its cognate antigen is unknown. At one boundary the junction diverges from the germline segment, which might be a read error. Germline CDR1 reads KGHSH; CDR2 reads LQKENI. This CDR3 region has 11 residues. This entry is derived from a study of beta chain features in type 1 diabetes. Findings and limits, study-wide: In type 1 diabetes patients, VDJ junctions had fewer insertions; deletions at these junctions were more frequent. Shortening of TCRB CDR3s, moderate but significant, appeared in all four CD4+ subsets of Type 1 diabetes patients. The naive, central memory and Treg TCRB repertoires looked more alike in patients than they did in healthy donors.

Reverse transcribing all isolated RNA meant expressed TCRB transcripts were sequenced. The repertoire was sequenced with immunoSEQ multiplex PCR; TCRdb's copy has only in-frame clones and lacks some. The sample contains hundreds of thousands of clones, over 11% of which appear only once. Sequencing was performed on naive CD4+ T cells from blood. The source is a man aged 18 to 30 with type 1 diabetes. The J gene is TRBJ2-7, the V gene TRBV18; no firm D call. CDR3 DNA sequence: TGTGCCAGCTCCCTAAACTACGGGCAGTACTTC. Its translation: CASSLNYGQYF. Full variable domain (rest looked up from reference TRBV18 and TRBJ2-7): NAGVMQNPRHLVRRRGQEARLRCSPMKGHSHVYWYRQLPEEGLKFMVYLQKENIIDESGMPKERFSAEFPKEGPSILRIQQVVRGDSAAYFCASSLNYGQYFGPGTRLTVT.